Sequencing of this T cell receptor beta chain was carried out in a study of T cells in Graves' hyperthyroidism and ophthalmopathy. Findings and caveats of the study: Most thyroid-expanded clonotypes above 0.001 were also found in blood. Before onset, by a median of around 6.1 months, the model predicted ophthalmopathy.

About this clonotype: Its antigen is as yet unknown.

The CDR3 runs 18 residues. J lost 3 bases, V lost 4 bases, and 9 bases had no gene match. Germline V lookup: CDR1 SGHAT, CDR2 FQNNGV. An absence of ophthalmopathy progression within 18 months meant stable Graves' hyperthyroidism. Exclusion followed for patients with uncontrolled infection, other autoimmune disease, pregnancy or lactation. TCR beta CDR3 regions were amplified from RNA. Carried out on the TCR CDR3, a first-round RT-PCR used the HTBI primer set. TCRdb redid the calling of the multiplex PCR reads with MiXCR, one entry per CDR3 protein. The sample holds approximately 560,000 distinct CDR3 sequences, 40% to 55% seen once.

The sequenced material came from peripheral blood or thyroid tissue (not recorded which). This TCR was sampled from a young woman with Graves' hyperthyroidism. The gene calls are TRBV11-2 and TRBJ2-7; 16 nucleotides line up with TRBD2. The CDR3 sequence is CASSSQLGTSGRDYEQYF. The CDR3, as DNA: TGTGCCAGCAGCTCCCAACTCGGGACTAGCGGGAGGGACTACGAGCAGTACTTC.